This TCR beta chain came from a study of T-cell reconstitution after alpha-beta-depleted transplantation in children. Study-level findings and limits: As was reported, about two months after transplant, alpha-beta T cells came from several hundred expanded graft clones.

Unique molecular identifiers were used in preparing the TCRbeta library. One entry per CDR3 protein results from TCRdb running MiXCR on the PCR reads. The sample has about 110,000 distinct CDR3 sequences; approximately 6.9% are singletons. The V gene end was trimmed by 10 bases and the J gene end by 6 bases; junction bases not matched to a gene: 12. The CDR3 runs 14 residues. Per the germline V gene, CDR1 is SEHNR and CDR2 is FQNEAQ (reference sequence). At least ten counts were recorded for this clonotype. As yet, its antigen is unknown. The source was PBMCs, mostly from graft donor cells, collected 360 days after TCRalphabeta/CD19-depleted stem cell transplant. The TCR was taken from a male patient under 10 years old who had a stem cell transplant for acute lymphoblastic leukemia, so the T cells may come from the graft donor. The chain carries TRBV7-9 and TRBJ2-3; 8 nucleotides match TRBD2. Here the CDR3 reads CATTVAGKSDTQYF. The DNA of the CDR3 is TGTGCCACGACCGTAGCGGGAAAATCTGATACGCAGTATTTT.